This TCR beta chain was captured by sequencing in a study of shared clonotypes between healthy human individuals. Profiling relied on immunoSEQ multiplex PCR, and the TCRdb table lists in-frame clones only, not all of them. Among roughly 2.4 million clones listed, approximately 96% were seen once. This TCR was recovered from a man aged 18-30 years in good health. Sample: naive CD4+ T cells sorted from blood. The subset was: CD45RA+ positively selected.

This CDR3 is CASSLLGAGGYTF. CDR3 sequence (DNA): TGTGCCAGCAGTTTATTAGGGGCTGGCGGCTACACCTTC. This chain uses TRBV6-5 with TRBJ1-2; tentative D call: TRBD1 (5 bases). The germline CDR1 and CDR2 sequences are MNHEY and SVGAGI. There are 13 residues in the CDR3. With 4 bases removed from V and 8 bases from J, the gap between germline ends came to 14 bases.